These T cell receptor beta chains were read from a single sample in a study of OX40 agonist ivuxolimab in advanced cancers. This table comes from immunoSEQ multiplex PCR, and its TCRdb copy is limited to in-frame clones, with some not included. The profile shows tens of thousands of clones, about 88% of them singletons. The sequences come from CD4+ or CD8+ T cells sorted from blood, collected in a trial of the OX40 agonist ivuxolimab. The receptor source for this set is an adult with an advanced solid tumor such as melanoma, head and neck, liver or kidney cancer. Both conserved end residues are part of each CDR3. A D gene is named only where the DNA matches it firmly. Only some rows state a clone size, as once, few, many or a class for expanded clones.

D gene,CDR3 length,J gene,V gene,clone size,CDR3 DNA,CDR3 protein
-,14,TRBJ1-5,TRBV2,-,TGTGCCAGCAGTGAATGGGGGCGGAATCAGCCCCAGCATTTT,CASSEWGRNQPQHF
-,17,TRBJ1-5,TRBV7-2,-,TGTGCCAGCAGCCCGCAGTTTGACGGGAAAAGCAATCAGCCCCAGCATTTT,CASSPQFDGKSNQPQHF
-,13,TRBJ2-1,TRBV10-1,once,TGCGCCAGCAGTGAGTCGACTCACCGTGAGCAGTTCTTC,CASSESTHREQFF
-,12,TRBJ2-7,TRBV28,few,TGTGCCAGCAGACCCCCGGGGTCGGAGCAGTACTTC,CASRPPGSEQYF
-,16,TRBJ2-6,TRBV5-1,-,TGCGCCAGCACCATTGACGCGTTCTCTGGGGCCAACGTCCTGACTTTC,CASTIDAFSGANVLTF
TRBD2,14,TRBJ2-5,TRBV30,-,TGTGCCTGGAGTGTCCCGGGACTAGCAGAGACCCAGTACTTC,CAWSVPGLAETQYF
-,13,TRBJ2-7,TRBV5-6,-,TGTGCCAGCAGGCCCACAGGGTACGGGGAGCAGTACTTC,CASRPTGYGEQYF
TRBD2,14,TRBJ2-5,TRBV19,-,TGTGCCAGTAGTCCGGGACTACCTCCAGAGACCCAGTACTTC,CASSPGLPPETQYF
-,14,TRBJ2-7,TRBV6-1,-,TGTGCCAGCAGTGAAGCGACCGGGCACTACGAGCAGTACTTC,CASSEATGHYEQYF
TRBD1,16,TRBJ1-3,TRBV27,-,TGTGCCAGCAGTTTCGGGACAGCGAGCTCTGGAAACACCATATATTTT,CASSFGTASSGNTIYF
-,17,TRBJ1-1,TRBV18,-,TGTGCCAGCTCCCGCGGGTCAGGGTTAGGAACGAACACTGAAGCTTTCTTT,CASSRGSGLGTNTEAFF
TRBD1,16,TRBJ2-5,TRBV10-3,-,TGTGCCATCAGTGAGTCGGCACAGGGGGCGGGAGAGACCCAGTACTTC,CAISESAQGAGETQYF
-,14,TRBJ2-5,TRBV5-4,-,TGTGCCAGCAGCCCTAGGGGGGCAGGGGAGACCCAGTACTTC,CASSPRGAGETQYF
TRBD2,13,TRBJ2-5,TRBV19,-,TGTGCCAGTCGGGCTAGCGGGATAGAGACCCAGTACTTC,CASRASGIETQYF
-,13,TRBJ2-3,TRBV11-2,once,TGTGCCAGCAGCTTTCCCGGGACCGATACGCAGTATTTT,CASSFPGTDTQYF
-,13,TRBJ2-7,TRBV28,-,TGTGCCAGCAGTTTCCCCTGGAGCTACGAGCAGTACTTC,CASSFPWSYEQYF
TRBD2,16,TRBJ2-7,TRBV11-2,-,TGTGCCAGCAGCTTAGGCCCAAGCGGGATGGCCTACGAGCAGTACTTC,CASSLGPSGMAYEQYF
-,16,TRBJ2-7,TRBV18,-,TGTGCCAGCTCACCGCCGGCAGGGGTGGCCGTCTACGAGCAGTACTTC,CASSPPAGVAVYEQYF
TRBD1,16,TRBJ2-1,TRBV2,-,TGTGCCAGCAGTGAACAGGGGGTAGGCTCCTACAATGAGCAGTTCTTC,CASSEQGVGSYNEQFF
-,13,TRBJ1-1,TRBV30,-,TGTGCCTGGAGTAAGACAGTGAACACTGAAGCTTTCTTT,CAWSKTVNTEAFF
-,15,TRBJ2-6,TRBV19,-,TGTGCCAGTACCCCCGGGCTCTCTGGGGCCAACGTCCTGACTTTC,CASTPGLSGANVLTF
-,15,TRBJ2-1,TRBV9,once,TGTGCCAGCAGCGTAGGGCCGAGCTCCTACAATGAGCAGTTCTTC,CASSVGPSSYNEQFF